The 8 T cell receptor beta chains reported below all come from one sample, sequenced in a study of cytomegalovirus exposure and HLA in healthy donors. Here immunoSEQ multiplex PCR was the method, and the copy in TCRdb shows in-frame clones only, minus some. The sample holds under 400,000 clones, 70% to 90% seen once. What was sequenced was PBMCs. These receptors came from a woman aged 18-29 years in good health and CMV-seronegative.

V gene TRBV5-1 combines with J gene TRBJ2-1; 8 positions match TRBD2. Germline lookup yields CDR1 SGHRS and CDR2 YFSETQ. The CDR3 is made up of 17 amino acids. Trimming removed 3 bases from V and 0 bases from J; junction bases left unmatched: 8. The CDR3 here is CASSSGTRSFSYNEQFF. The CDR3 nucleotides are TGCGCCAGCAGCTCCGGGACTAGATCATTCTCCTACAATGAGCAGTTCTTC.

This rearrangement joins TRBV4-2 to TRBJ1-2; D may be TRBD1 (5 bases). Germline lookup yields CDR1 LGHNA and CDR2 YNFKEQ. This CDR3 contains 16 residues. Trimming removed 4 bases at V and 0 bases at J, with 15 bases between. CDR3 DNA: TGTGCCAGCAGCCCAAGTTGGGGCGAAACTAACTATGGCTACACCTTC. This encodes CASSPSWGETNYGYTF.

The rearrangement joins TRBV5-1 to TRBJ2-3, with 7 bases matching TRBD2. V was pared by 4 bases and J by 4 bases, with 12 bases of the junction left unmatched. The CDR3 is 16 residues long. CDR1 and CDR2 (germline): SGHRS, YFSETQ. CDR3 nucleotide sequence: TGCGCCAGCAGCACCACTAGCGTGCGGGGCGCAGATACGCAGTATTTT. As protein: CASSTTSVRGADTQYF.

This clone was seen once. CDR3 DNA sequence: TGTGCCAGCAGCCCTGGACAGGGAGTGAACACTGAAGCTTTCTTT. This translates into CASSPGQGVNTEAFF. V and J are TRBV9 and TRBJ1-1; 8 bases map to TRBD1. The CDR3 is 15 residues long. After removal of 4 bases from V and 0 bases from J, the junction contained 5 bases not matched to a gene. In germline, CDR1 is SGDLS, CDR2 YYNGEE.

This sequence joins TRBV28 and TRBJ1-1; D is perhaps TRBD1 (6 bases). Trimming removed 3 bases at V and 0 bases at J, with 14 bases between. The CDR3 is made up of 16 amino acids. The germline gives CDR1 MDHEN, CDR2 SYDVKM. CDR3 bases: TGTGCCAGCAGTTTTCGGACAGATAAGATGAACACTGAAGCTTTCTTT. Translated, it gives CASSFRTDKMNTEAFF.

The genes are TRBV9 and TRBJ1-1; D not certain. Germline CDR1 and CDR2: SGDLS and YYNGEE. The CDR3 extends over 13 amino acids. Trimming pared 4 bases from V and 0 bases from J, leaving 7 bases between. This chain's CDR3 is CASSPRVNTEAFF. In nucleotides, the CDR3 is TGTGCCAGCAGCCCTCGGGTGAACACTGAAGCTTTCTTT.

The table lists this clone with a count of one. The genes are TRBV6-6 and TRBJ1-1, with D perhaps matching TRBD1 (6 bases). This CDR3 contains 14 residues. Trimming took off 0 bases at V and 4 bases at J, with 9 bases between the two ends. Germline loops: CDR1 MNHNY, CDR2 SVGAGI (reference sequence). In DNA, the CDR3 is TGTGCCAGCAGTTACTCGAGGGGGGGCACTGAAGCTTTCTTT. It yields the protein CASSYSRGGTEAFF.

This clone showed up just a few times. This chain joins TRBV30 and TRBJ1-6; D is ambiguous. Germline V gene lookup returns CDR1 GTSNPN and CDR2 SVGIG (reference sequence). The CDR3 is 15 residues long. Deletions cut 0 bases from V and 7 bases from J, with 13 bases between. In DNA, the CDR3 is TGTGCCTGGAGTGTACTAGCCCCGTCGAATTCACCCCTCCACTTT. Its protein product is CAWSVLAPSNSPLHF.